The 5 T cell receptor beta chains listed next were all sequenced from one sample in a study of shared clonotypes between healthy human individuals. Positive CCR7 selection of CD45RO-negative cells yielded the naive CD8 cells, and terminally differentiated effector memory CD45RA+ cells were excluded. The protocol was immunoSEQ multiplex PCR, while the TCRdb copy is restricted to in-frame clones and leaves out a portion. This sample yields about 1,800,000 clones, of which just under 95% are seen a single time; 1.2% belongs to the top ten. The sequencing sample was made of naive CD8+ T cells sorted from blood. The receptors here all came from a young man in good health.

This chain links TRBV6-5 with TRBJ2-3; D uncertain. This CDR3 region has 14 residues. Germline V lookup: CDR1 MNHEY, CDR2 SVGAGI. V lost 0 bases and J 6 bases, leaving 10 bases between the germline ends. As DNA, the CDR3 is TGTGCCAGCAGTTACTCGCTGGCCCGGGATACGCAGTATTTT. Encoded protein: CASSYSLARDTQYF.

This clone was observed a handful of times. In nucleotides, the CDR3 is TGTGCCAGCAGAAGGTGGGATATGAACACTGAAGCTTTCTTT. Protein sequence: CASRRWDMNTEAFF. The chain combines TRBV7-9 with TRBJ1-1; D is undetermined. V lost 6 bases, J lost 0 bases, and 11 bases lay in between. The CDR3 runs 14 residues. Per germline, CDR1 SEHNR and CDR2 FQNEAQ (reference sequence).

The chain recombines TRBV19 with TRBJ1-1; possibly TRBD1 for D (5 bases). Germline CDR1 reads LNHDA; CDR2 reads SQIVND (reference sequence). The CDR3 has 16 amino acids. The germline V and J ends were trimmed by 5 bases and 4 bases, with 20 bases remaining between them. The CDR3 here is CASSARDAGRSTEAFF. The DNA for the CDR3 is TGTGCCAGTAGTGCTCGGGACGCCGGTCGAAGCACTGAAGCTTTCTTT.

Remarks on this clone: Within the sample, other DNA sequences also encode this same CDR3. The rearrangement joins TRBV9 to TRBJ2-3; D unclear. Per the germline V gene, CDR1 is SGDLS and CDR2 is YYNGEE. Trimming took off 3 bases at V and 4 bases at J, with 12 bases between the two ends. The length of the CDR3 is 14 residues. This CDR3 is CASSAEGVADTQYF. The CDR3 nucleotides are TGTGCCAGCAGCGCCGAAGGAGTGGCAGATACGCAGTATTTT.

The chain employs TRBV7-6 and TRBJ2-7; D perhaps matches TRBD2 (6 bases). Between the trimmed V and J ends, which lost 7 bases and 0 bases, there was a span of 13 bases. The CDR3 loop spans 14 amino acids. The V gene's germline CDR1 is SGHVS and CDR2 FNYEAQ. CDR3 coding DNA: TGTGCCAGCAACAACGGGGGTAGCTCCTACGAGCAGTACTTC. Its translation is CASNNGGSSYEQYF. Full variable domain (outside the CDR3, taken from reference TRBV7-6 and TRBJ2-7): GAGVSQSPRYKVTKRGQDVALRCDPISGHVSLYWYRQALGQGPEFLTYFNYEAQQDKSGLPNDRFSAERPEGSISTLTIQRTEQRDSAMYRCASNNGGSSYEQYFGPGTRLTVT.